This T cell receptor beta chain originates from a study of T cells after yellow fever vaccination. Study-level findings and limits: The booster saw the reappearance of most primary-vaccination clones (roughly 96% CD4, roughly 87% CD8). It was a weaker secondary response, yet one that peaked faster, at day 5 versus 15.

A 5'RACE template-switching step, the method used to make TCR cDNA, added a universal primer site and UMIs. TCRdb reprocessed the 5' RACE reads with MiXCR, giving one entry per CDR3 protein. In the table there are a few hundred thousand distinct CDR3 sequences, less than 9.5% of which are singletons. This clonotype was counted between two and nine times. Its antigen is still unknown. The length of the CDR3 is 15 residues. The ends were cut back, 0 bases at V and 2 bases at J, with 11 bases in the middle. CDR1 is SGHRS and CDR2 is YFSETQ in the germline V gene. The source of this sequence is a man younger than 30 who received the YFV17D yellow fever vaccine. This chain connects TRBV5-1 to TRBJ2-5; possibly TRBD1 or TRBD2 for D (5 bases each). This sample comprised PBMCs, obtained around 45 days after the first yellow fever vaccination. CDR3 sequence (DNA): TGCGCCAGCAGCTTGGGGTTATGGGGGCAAGAGACCCAGTACTTC. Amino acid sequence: CASSLGLWGQETQYF.